This TCR beta chain was identified during a study of T cells in Graves' hyperthyroidism and ophthalmopathy. Initially, at the first diagnosis of hyperthyroidism and before any ophthalmopathy symptoms, blood was sampled. The germline CDR1 and CDR2 sequences are MDHEN and SYDVKM. The length of the CDR3 is 16 residues. With V trimmed by 5 bases and J by 3 bases, 10 bases remained unmatched. This clonotype was detected many times. Its specificity is not known. Points from the study as a whole: By a 13 V-J model, ophthalmopathy was set apart from stable hyperthyroidism. The majority of expanded thyroid clonotypes above 0.001 also appeared in blood.

TCR beta CDR3 region amplification was performed from RNA transcripts. TCR CDR3 regions were first amplified by RT-PCR with HTBI primers. TCRdb reprocessed the multiplex PCR reads via MiXCR and lists one record per CDR3 protein. Of about 130,000 distinct CDR3 sequences in the sample, 22% were seen once. The sequencing input was blood. V and J are TRBV28 and TRBJ2-3, with 8 bases that match TRBD2. The TCR was taken from a woman aged 45-59 years with Graves' hyperthyroidism that later progressed to Graves' ophthalmopathy. CDR3 region: CASSPGTRLRTDTQYF. In DNA, the CDR3 is TGTGCCAGCAGTCCCGGGACTAGACTAAGGACAGATACGCAGTATTTT.